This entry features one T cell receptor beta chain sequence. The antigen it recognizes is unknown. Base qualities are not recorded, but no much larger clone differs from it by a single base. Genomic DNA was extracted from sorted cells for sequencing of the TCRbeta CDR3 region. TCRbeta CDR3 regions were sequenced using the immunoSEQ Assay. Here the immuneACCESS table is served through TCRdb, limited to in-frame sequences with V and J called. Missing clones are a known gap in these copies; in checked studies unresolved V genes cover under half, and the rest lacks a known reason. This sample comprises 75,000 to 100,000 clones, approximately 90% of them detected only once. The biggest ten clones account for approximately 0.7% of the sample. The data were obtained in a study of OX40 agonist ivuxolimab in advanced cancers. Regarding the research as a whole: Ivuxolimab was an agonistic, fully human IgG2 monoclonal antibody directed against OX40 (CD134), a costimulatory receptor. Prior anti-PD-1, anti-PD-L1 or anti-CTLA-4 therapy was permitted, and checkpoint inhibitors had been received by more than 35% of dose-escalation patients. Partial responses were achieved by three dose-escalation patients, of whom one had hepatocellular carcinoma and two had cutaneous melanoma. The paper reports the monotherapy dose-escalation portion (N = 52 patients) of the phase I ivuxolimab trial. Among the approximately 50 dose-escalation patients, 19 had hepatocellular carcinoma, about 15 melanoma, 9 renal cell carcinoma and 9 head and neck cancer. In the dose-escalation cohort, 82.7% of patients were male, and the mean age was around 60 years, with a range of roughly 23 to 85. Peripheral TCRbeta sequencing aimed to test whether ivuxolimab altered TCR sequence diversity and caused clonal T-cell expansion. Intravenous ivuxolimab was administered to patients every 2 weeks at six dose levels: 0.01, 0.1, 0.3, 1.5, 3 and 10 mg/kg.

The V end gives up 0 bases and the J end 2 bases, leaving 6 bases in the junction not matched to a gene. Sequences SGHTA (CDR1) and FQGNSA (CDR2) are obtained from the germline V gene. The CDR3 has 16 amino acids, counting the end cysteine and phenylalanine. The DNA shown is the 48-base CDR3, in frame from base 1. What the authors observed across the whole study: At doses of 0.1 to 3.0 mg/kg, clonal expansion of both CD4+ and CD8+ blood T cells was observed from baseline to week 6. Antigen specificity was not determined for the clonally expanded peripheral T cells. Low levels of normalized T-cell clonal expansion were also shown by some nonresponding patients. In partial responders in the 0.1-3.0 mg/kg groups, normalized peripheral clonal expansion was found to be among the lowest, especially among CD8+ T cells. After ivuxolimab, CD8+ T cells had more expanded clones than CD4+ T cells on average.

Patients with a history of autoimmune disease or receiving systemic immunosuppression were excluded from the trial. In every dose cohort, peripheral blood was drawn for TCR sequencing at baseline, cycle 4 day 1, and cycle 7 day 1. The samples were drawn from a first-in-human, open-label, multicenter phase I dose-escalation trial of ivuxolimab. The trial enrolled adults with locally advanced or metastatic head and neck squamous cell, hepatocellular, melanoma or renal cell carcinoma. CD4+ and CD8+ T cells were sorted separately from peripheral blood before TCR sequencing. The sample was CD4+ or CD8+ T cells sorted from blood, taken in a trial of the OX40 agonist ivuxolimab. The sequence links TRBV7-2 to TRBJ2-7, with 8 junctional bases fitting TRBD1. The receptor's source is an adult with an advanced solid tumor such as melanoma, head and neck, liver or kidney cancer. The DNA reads TGTGCCAGCAGCTTAGCGGTCACAGGGGGACCCTACGAGCAGTACTTC. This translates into CASSLAVTGGPYEQYF.